Included here is one T cell receptor (beta chain) sequence, with context. Profiled with immunoSEQ multiplex PCR; TCRdb holds only in-frame clones, not every one. The sample has around 170,000 clones, 85% to 95% seen once; the top ten hold approximately 1.4%. This entry comes from a study of control samples from healthy donors and cancer patients. V was shortened by 2 bases and J by 7 bases, with 8 bases between the two germline ends. The CDR3 runs to 12 residues. The sample comprised blood. The sequence came from a man in his thirties or forties in good health. V is TRBV12-3 or TRBV12-4 and J is TRBJ1-2; D is uncertain. The CDR3 bases are TGTGCCAGCAGTTTATACAGCGGTGGCTACACCTTC. Amino acids: CASSLYSGGYTF.